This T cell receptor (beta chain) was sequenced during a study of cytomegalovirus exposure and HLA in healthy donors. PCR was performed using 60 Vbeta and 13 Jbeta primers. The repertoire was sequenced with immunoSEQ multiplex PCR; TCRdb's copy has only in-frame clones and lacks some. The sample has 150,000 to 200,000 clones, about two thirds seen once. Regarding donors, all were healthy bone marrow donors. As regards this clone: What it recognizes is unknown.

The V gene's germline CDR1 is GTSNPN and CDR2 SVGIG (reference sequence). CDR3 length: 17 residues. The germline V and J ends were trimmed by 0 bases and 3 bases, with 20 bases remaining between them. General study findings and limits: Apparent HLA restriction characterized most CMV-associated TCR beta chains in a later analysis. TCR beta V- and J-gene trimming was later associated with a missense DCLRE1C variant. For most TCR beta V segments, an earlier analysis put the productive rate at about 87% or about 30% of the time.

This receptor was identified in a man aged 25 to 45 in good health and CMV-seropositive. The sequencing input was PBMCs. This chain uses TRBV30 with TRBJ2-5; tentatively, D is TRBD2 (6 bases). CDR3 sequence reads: CAWSVWAGSSAKETQYF. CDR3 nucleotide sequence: TGTGCCTGGAGTGTATGGGCTGGGTCTAGCGCCAAAGAGACCCAGTACTTC. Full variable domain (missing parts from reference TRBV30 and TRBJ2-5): SQTIHQWPATLVQPVGSPLSLECTVEGTSNPNLYWYRQAAGRGLQLLFYSVGIGQISSEVPQNLSASRPQDRQFILSSKKLLLSDSGFYLCAWSVWAGSSAKETQYFGPGTRLLVL.